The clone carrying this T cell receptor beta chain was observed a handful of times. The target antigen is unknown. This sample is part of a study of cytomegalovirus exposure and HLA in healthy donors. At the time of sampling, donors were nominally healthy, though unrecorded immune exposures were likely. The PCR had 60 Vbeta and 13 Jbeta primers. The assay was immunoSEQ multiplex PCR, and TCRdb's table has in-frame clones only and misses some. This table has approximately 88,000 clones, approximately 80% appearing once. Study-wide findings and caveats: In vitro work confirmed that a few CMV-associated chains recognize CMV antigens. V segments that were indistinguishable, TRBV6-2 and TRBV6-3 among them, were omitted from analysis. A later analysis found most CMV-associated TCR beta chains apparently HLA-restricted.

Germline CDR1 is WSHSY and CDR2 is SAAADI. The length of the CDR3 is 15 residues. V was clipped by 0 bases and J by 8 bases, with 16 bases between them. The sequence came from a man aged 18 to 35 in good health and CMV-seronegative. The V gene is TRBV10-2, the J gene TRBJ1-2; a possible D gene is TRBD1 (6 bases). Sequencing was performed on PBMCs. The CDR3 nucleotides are TGCGCCAGCAGTGAGTCTGGTCAGGGGCTAGGAGGCTACACCTTC. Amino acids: CASSESGQGLGGYTF.